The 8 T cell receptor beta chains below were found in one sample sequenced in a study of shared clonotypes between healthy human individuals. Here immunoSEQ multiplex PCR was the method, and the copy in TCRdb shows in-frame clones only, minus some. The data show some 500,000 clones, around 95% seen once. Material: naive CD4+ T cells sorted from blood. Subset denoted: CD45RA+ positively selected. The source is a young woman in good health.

CDR3 in amino acids: CASSRDRVGTEAFF. The CDR3 DNA sequence: TGTGCCAGCAGCCGAGACAGGGTCGGCACTGAAGCTTTCTTT. V is TRBV9 and J is TRBJ1-1, with TRBD1 matching over 7 bases. CDR1 and CDR2 from the germline V gene are SGDLS and YYNGEE. The V and J ends lost 4 bases and 4 bases, in that order; junction bases with no gene match: 7. The CDR3 is made up of 14 amino acids.

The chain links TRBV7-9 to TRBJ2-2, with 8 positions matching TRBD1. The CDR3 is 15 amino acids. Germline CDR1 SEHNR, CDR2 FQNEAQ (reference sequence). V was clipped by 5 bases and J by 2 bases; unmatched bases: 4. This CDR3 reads CASSRQGANTGELFF. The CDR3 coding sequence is TGTGCCAGCAGCCGTCAGGGGGCAAACACCGGGGAGCTGTTTTTT.

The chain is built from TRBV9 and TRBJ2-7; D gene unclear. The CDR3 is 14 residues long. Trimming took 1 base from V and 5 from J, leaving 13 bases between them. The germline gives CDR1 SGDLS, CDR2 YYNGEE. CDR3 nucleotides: TGTGCCAGCAGCGTACGGGTGGGCAGCGACGAGCAGTACTTC. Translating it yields CASSVRVGSDEQYF.

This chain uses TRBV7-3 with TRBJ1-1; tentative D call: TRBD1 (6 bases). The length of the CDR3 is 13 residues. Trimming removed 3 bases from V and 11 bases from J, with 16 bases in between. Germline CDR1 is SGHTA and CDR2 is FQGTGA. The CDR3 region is CASSFTGNREAFF. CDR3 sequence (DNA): TGTGCCAGCAGCTTTACAGGGAATCGGGAGGCTTTCTTT.

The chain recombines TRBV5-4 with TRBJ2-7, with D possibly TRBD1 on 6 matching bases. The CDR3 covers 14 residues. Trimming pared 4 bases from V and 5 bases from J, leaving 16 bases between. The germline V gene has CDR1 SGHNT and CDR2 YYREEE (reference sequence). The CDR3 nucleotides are TGTGCCAGCAGCCTGGATGGACAGATCCACGAGCAGTACTTC. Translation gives CASSLDGQIHEQYF.

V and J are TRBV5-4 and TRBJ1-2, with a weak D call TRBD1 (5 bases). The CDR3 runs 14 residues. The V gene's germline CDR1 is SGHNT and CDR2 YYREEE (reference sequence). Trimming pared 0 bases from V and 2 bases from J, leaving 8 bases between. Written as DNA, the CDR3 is TGTGCCAGCAGCTTGGACAGGATGAACTATGGCTACACCTTC. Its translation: CASSLDRMNYGYTF. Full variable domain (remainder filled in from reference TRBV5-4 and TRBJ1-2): ETGVTQSPTHLIKTRGQQVTLRCSSQSGHNTVSWYQQALGQGPQFIFQYYREEENGRGNFPPRFSGLQFPNYSSELNVNALELDDSALYLCASSLDRMNYGYTFGSGTRLTVV.

The CDR3: CASSRPGSNYGYTF. CDR3 in DNA: TGCGCCAGCAGCCGACCTGGGTCTAACTATGGCTACACCTTC. The V call is TRBV4-1, the J call TRBJ1-2; the D is unclear. Per the germline V gene, CDR1 is MGHRA and CDR2 is YSYEKL. This CDR3 has 14 amino acids. V was shortened by 4 bases and J by 0 bases, with 9 bases between the two germline ends.

CDR3 amino acids: CASRVTGGFGYTF. The CDR3 bases are TGTGCCAGCAGGGTAACAGGGGGCTTTGGCTACACCTTC. This chain links TRBV28 with TRBJ1-2; 9 bases are a match to TRBD1. There are 13 residues in the CDR3. After removal of 6 bases from V and 7 bases from J, the junction contained 6 bases not matched to a gene. Germline loops: CDR1 MDHEN, CDR2 SYDVKM.